The rows below give T cell receptor beta chains drawn from one sample of a study of blood T cell repertoires in COVID-19. The assay was immunoSEQ multiplex PCR, and TCRdb's table has in-frame clones only and misses some. This table has over 200,000 clones, roughly nine tenths appearing once. Source material: PBMCs or T cells enriched from blood (not recorded which). The source is a human donor in a cohort exposed to, infected with or recovered from COVID-19 (not recorded which). The donor label of this sample is uncertain. Both conserved end residues are part of each CDR3. A D gene is named only where the DNA matches it firmly. For some rows the clone size is stated as once, few or many, or as a class when expanded; others skip it.

d_call	clone_size	v_call	j_call	cdr3_length	cdr3_nt	cdr3_aa
NA	NA	TRBV9	TRBJ2-7	16	TGTGCCAGCAGCGTAGACGGTCAGGGGTCCTTTTCCGAGCAGTACTTC	CASSVDGQGSFSEQYF
NA	NA	TRBV10-3	TRBJ1-2	14	TGTGCCATCAGGACTCAGCATAGGAACTATGGCTACACCTTC	CAIRTQHRNYGYTF
NA	NA	TRBV11-3	TRBJ2-7	17	TGTGCCAGCAGCTTAATGAAGGGGCCTGGGGTATCCTACGAGCAGTACTTC	CASSLMKGPGVSYEQYF
TRBD1	NA	TRBV11-2	TRBJ1-1	15	TGTGCCAGCAGCCCTTGGACAGGGGTGAACACTGAAGCTTTCTTT	CASSPWTGVNTEAFF
NA	NA	TRBV10-3	TRBJ2-5	13	TGTGCCACGAGCGGAGGGTTCCAAGAGACCCAGTACTTC	CATSGGFQETQYF
NA	NA	TRBV5-1	TRBJ1-2	16	TGCGCCAGCAGCTTGGGAAGGGGAACAGGTCACTATGGCTACACCTTC	CASSLGRGTGHYGYTF
NA	NA	TRBV5-6	TRBJ1-2	13	TGTGCCAGCAGCTTGCCCGCTAACTATGGCTACACCTTC	CASSLPANYGYTF
NA	NA	TRBV5-5	TRBJ1-2	15	TGTGCCAGCAGGACGACAGGAACTCTGAACTATGGCTACACCTTC	CASRTTGTLNYGYTF
NA	NA	TRBV2	TRBJ1-1	14	TGTGCCAGCGGCCGTGGCGGGGGGAGGTGGGAGGCTTTCTTT	CASGRGGGRWEAFF
NA	many	TRBV7-8	TRBJ1-5	13	TGTGCCAGCAGCGCCCCCGGGGGGCAGCCCCAGCATTTT	CASSAPGGQPQHF
NA	NA	TRBV6-4	TRBJ2-3	14	TGTGCCAGCAGTGACTCAGGGGCAACAGATACGCAGTATTTT	CASSDSGATDTQYF
NA	NA	TRBV6-5	TRBJ1-1	16	TGTGCCAGCAGTTCCTCCTTCCCAGACTCGTACACTGAAGCTTTCTTT	CASSSSFPDSYTEAFF
TRBD1	once	TRBV19	TRBJ2-7	14	TGTGCCAGTAGTATCAGACAGGGCGGTAGCGAGCAGTACTTC	CASSIRQGGSEQYF
TRBD1	NA	TRBV29-1	TRBJ1-6	14	TGCAGCGCCTCGACAGGGCGACTAAATTCACCCCTCCACTTT	CSASTGRLNSPLHF
NA	NA	TRBV7-3	TRBJ1-1	15	TGTGCCAGCAGCTACATTAGGCGGGTGAACACTGAAGCTTTCTTT	CASSYIRRVNTEAFF
NA	NA	TRBV18	TRBJ2-6	17	TGTGCCAGCTCACCACCGGGCAGACACTCTGGGGCCAACGTCCTGACTTTC	CASSPPGRHSGANVLTF
NA	NA	TRBV9	TRBJ2-7	14	TGTGCCAGCAGCGTAAGGGGGAGCCTGGACGAGCAGTACTTC	CASSVRGSLDEQYF
TRBD1	NA	TRBV7-8	TRBJ1-2	15	TGTGCCAGCAGGCCCCCGACAGGGCTCCCCTATGGCTACACCTTC	CASRPPTGLPYGYTF
NA	once	TRBV5-1	TRBJ2-7	13	TGCGCCAGCAGGGAAGGAGCCTCCTACGAGCAGTACTTC	CASREGASYEQYF
NA	NA	TRBV5-5	TRBJ1-1	15	TGTGCCAGCAGCTCCCTGGGGGGGCGAAACACTGAAGCTTTCTTT	CASSSLGGRNTEAFF
NA	NA	TRBV7-2	TRBJ1-6	16	TGTGCCAGCAGCCTTCGAACCGGGACACAAAATTCACCCCTCCACTTT	CASSLRTGTQNSPLHF
TRBD2	NA	TRBV5-6	TRBJ2-1	17	TGTGCCAGCAGCTTGGATAGACTAGCGGGGGGGATTGGTGAGCAGTTCTTC	CASSLDRLAGGIGEQFF